The clone carrying this TCR beta chain turned up a few times. What it binds is unknown. Germline CDR1 is SEHNR and CDR2 is FQNEAQ (reference sequence). Trimming removed 4 bases from V and 1 base from J, with 14 bases in between. The CDR3 loop spans 15 amino acids. This specimen belongs to a study of response to subunit inactivated influenza vaccine. Study outcomes and limitations: The authors proposed limited new T cell recruitment per seasonal influenza vaccination.

TCRdb reprocessed the RT-PCR reads via MiXCR and lists one record per CDR3 protein. Here the sample spans approximately 700,000 distinct CDR3 sequences, approximately 15% being singletons. The material sequenced was PBMCs from blood, taken approximately 15 days before vaccination. The gene calls are TRBV7-9 and TRBJ2-7; no reliable D call. The TCR was taken from a man between 45 and 60 years old who received an inactivated influenza vaccine. The CDR3 nucleotides are TGTGCCAGCAGCTCCGGAGAAGTTGCTTCCTACGAGCAGTACTTC. Its translation is CASSSGEVASYEQYF.